Below are 20 T cell receptor beta chains sequenced from a single sample in a study of PD-L1 blockade in urothelial cancer (dated by TCRdb to the late 2010s). The library was generated by the immunoSEQ multiplex PCR assay. TCRdb provides this immuneACCESS table in a form limited to in-frame rearrangements. Some clones are lacking; in checked studies, under half of them reflect an unresolved V gene, and why the rest are absent is not known. The table for this sample lists just under 45,000 clones; approximately 90% of them were counted only once. In total, the top ten clones hold roughly 14% of the sample. Here the sequenced sample was PBMCs, taken around atezolizumab (anti-PD-L1) treatment. The receptor set was obtained from a woman in her fifties or sixties with urothelial cancer.

The gene calls are TRBV7-9 and TRBJ2-4; D uncertain. Deletions cut 1 base from V and 15 bases from J, with 16 bases between. The CDR3 is 13 amino acids. Looked up from germline, CDR1 is SEHNR and CDR2 is FQNEAQ (reference sequence). CDR3 region: CASSLEVFPSLYF. As DNA, the CDR3 is TGTGCCAGCAGCTTAGAAGTTTTCCCTAGTCTGTACTTC.

The chain's CDR3 is CASSQALRTGAFTEAFF. CDR3 nucleotides: TGTGCCAGCAGCCAAGCCCTCAGGACAGGCGCCTTCACTGAAGCTTTCTTT. The V and J genes are TRBV4-2 and TRBJ1-1; 7 nucleotides agree with TRBD1. Germline V gene sequence: CDR1 LGHNA, CDR2 YNFKEQ. The CDR3 runs 17 residues. Trimming cost V 1 base and J 4 bases; bases outside gene matches: 12.

The V call is TRBV6-5, the J call TRBJ1-5; no reliable D call. Deletions cut 7 bases from V and 7 bases from J, with 11 bases between. CDR3 length: 12 amino acids. Germline CDR1 MNHEY, CDR2 SVGAGI. The CDR3 region is CASTTPGQPQHF. CDR3 nucleotides: TGTGCCAGCACCACTCCGGGGCAGCCCCAGCATTTT.

The sample holds one count of this clone. CDR3 coding DNA: TGTGCCACCAGCAGAGGGGCCGAGGGTTCACCCCTCCACTTT. This encodes CATSRGAEGSPLHF. The chain couples TRBV15 to TRBJ1-6, with D uncertain. The CDR3 consists of 14 residues. The ends were cut back, 1 base at V and 9 bases at J, with 10 bases in the middle. CDR1 is LNHNV, CDR2 YYDKDF, per germline (reference sequence).

The V call is TRBV5-6, the J call TRBJ2-1, with D perhaps TRBD2 (5 bases). V was clipped by 6 bases and J by 1 base, with 14 bases between them. The CDR3 covers 15 residues. CDR1 is SGHDT and CDR2 is YYEEEE in the germline V gene. CDR3 protein: CASIGVSESYNEQFF. For the CDR3, the DNA is TGTGCCAGCATCGGGGTTTCAGAATCCTACAATGAGCAGTTCTTC.

The table lists this clone with a count of one. This same CDR3 is encoded by further DNA sequences in the sample. The chain employs TRBV5-1 and TRBJ1-2; D is uncertain. V lost 1 base and J lost 4, with 8 bases in between. The V gene's germline CDR1 is SGHRS and CDR2 YFSETQ. CDR3 length equals 13 residues. CDR3 protein: CASSLSSGYGYTF. The CDR3, as DNA: TGCGCCAGCAGCTTGTCCAGTGGCTATGGCTACACCTTC.

The rearrangement uses TRBV19 and TRBJ2-1; no clear D gene. Trimming pared 5 bases from V and 8 bases from J, leaving 10 bases between. CDR3 size: 12 residues. Germline loops: CDR1 LNHDA, CDR2 SQIVND (reference sequence). The CDR3 sequence: CASSSSKYEQFF. CDR3 DNA: TGTGCCAGTAGTTCGTCTAAATATGAGCAGTTCTTC.

The chain couples TRBV7-2 to TRBJ1-2; the D gene is possibly TRBD1 (5 bases). Trimming removed 4 bases at V and 7 bases at J, with 16 bases between. Germline V CDR1 and CDR2: SGHTA, FQGNSA. The length of the CDR3 is 14 residues. The CDR3 protein is CASSSWTRGGGYTF. DNA of the CDR3: TGTGCCAGCAGCTCTTGGACCCGGGGGGGTGGCTACACCTTC. Using reference TRBV7-2 and TRBJ1-2 for the parts outside the CDR3, the full variable domain is GAGVSQSPSNKVTEKGKDVELRCDPISGHTALYWYRQSLGQGLEFLIYFQGNSAPDKSGLPSDRFSAERTGGSVSTLTIQRTQQEDSAVYLCASSSWTRGGGYTFGSGTRLTVV.

The chain is built from TRBV21-1 and TRBJ1-1; the table gives TRBD1 as D, unverified against the DNA. TRBV21-1 is shown as a pseudogene. The CDR3 is 14 amino acids. The CDR3 nucleotides are TGTGCCAGCAGCAGACCAGGGGATAGCACTGAAGCTTTCTTT. As protein: CASSRPGDSTEAFF.

This clone is deemed medium-sized (0.01 to 0.1%). The rearrangement joins TRBV5-4 to TRBJ2-2, with TRBD2 matching over 15 bases. J lost 5 bases, V lost 4 bases, and 9 bases had no gene match. CDR1 is SGHNT and CDR2 is YYREEE in the germline V gene (reference sequence). This CDR3 contains 18 residues. The CDR3 DNA follows: TGTGCCAGCAGCCTAGGACTAGCGGGGGGGTTACGAACCGGGGAGCTGTTTTTT. It encodes CASSLGLAGGLRTGELFF.

This clone has a single count. V is TRBV28 and J is TRBJ1-2, with D maybe TRBD1 (5 bases). The length of the CDR3 is 14 residues. Trimming stripped 7 bases from V and 2 bases from J, with 14 bases between. Looked up from germline, CDR1 is MDHEN and CDR2 is SYDVKM. In DNA form, the CDR3 reads TGTGCCAGCATAGGGGAAGGAGAAAACTATGGCTACACCTTC. Its protein product is CASIGEGENYGYTF.

V usage is TRBV6-4 and J usage is TRBJ2-2, with a weak D call TRBD1 (6 bases). This CDR3 is 14 amino acids long. The germline V gene has CDR1 MRHNA and CDR2 SNTAGT. The V and J ends lost 6 bases and 1 base respectively, with 9 bases between them. The CDR3 spells CASRQGRNTGELFF. The CDR3 DNA reads TGTGCCAGCAGACAGGGAAGGAACACCGGGGAGCTGTTTTTT.

The chain is built from TRBV6-1 and TRBJ1-5, with TRBD1 identical over 7 bases. J lost 3 bases, V lost 8 bases, and 7 bases had no gene match. The germline V gene has CDR1 MNHNS and CDR2 SASEGT. The CDR3 loop spans 14 amino acids. CDR3 nucleotide sequence: TGTGCCAGCGCCGACAGGGCGTACAATCAGCCCCAGCATTTT. Translated: CASADRAYNQPQHF.

The CDR3 nucleotides are TGCGCCAGCAGTGCTACTAGCGGCGCTTACAATGAGCAGTTCTTC. Translating it yields CASSATSGAYNEQFF. V usage is TRBV10-1 and J usage is TRBJ2-1; 8 bases are a match to TRBD2. V shed 4 bases, J shed 4 bases, and the junction held 6 bases outside the gene matches. The CDR3 runs 15 residues. Germline CDR1 is WNHNN and CDR2 is SYGVQD (reference sequence).

The chain carries TRBV19 and TRBJ1-6; no clear D. Germline loops: CDR1 LNHDA, CDR2 SQIVND (reference sequence). Trimming left V 5 bases short and J 4 bases short, with 12 bases between. The CDR3 has 15 amino acids. The CDR3 here is CASSFQATYNSPLHF. CDR3 DNA: TGTGCCAGTAGTTTTCAGGCGACATATAATTCACCCCTCCACTTT.

The chain links TRBV7-2 to TRBJ1-1; 11 bases are a match to TRBD1. This CDR3 is built from 16 residues. The J segment lost 5 bases and the V segment lost 5 bases, leaving 10 bases of the junction unmatched. CDR1 is SGHTA, CDR2 FQGNSA, per germline. CDR3: CASSVGQGARGTEAFF. Written as DNA, the CDR3 is TGTGCCAGCAGCGTCGGACAGGGGGCGCGGGGAACTGAAGCTTTCTTT.

The chain carries TRBV18 and TRBJ2-3; 8 bases align to TRBD2. CDR3 length equals 16 residues. Germline V gives CDR1 KGHSH, CDR2 LQKENI. The junction had 5 bases not matched to a gene; V was cut back by 0 bases and J by 3 bases. The CDR3 is CASSPPSGRDTDTQYF. CDR3 DNA sequence: TGTGCCAGCTCACCACCCTCCGGGAGGGATACAGATACGCAGTATTTT.

The chain uses TRBV10-3 and TRBJ1-1, with TRBD1 matching over 7 bases. The V gene end was trimmed by 6 bases and the J gene end by 4 bases; junction bases not matched to a gene: 5. The CDR3 has 13 amino acids. From germline, CDR1 is ENHRY and CDR2 SYGVKD. CDR3 loop: CAIRGTVFTEAFF. The CDR3 DNA sequence: TGTGCCATCAGGGGGACAGTATTCACTGAAGCTTTCTTT.

The V gene is TRBV4-1, the J gene TRBJ2-7; D may be TRBD2 (6 bases). Germline CDR1 reads MGHRA; CDR2 reads YSYEKL. This CDR3 is 16 amino acids long. The ends were cut back, 0 bases at V and 0 bases at J, with 12 bases in the middle. The chain's CDR3 is CASSQEGDSYSYEQYF. The CDR3, as DNA: TGCGCCAGCAGCCAAGAGGGGGACTCCTACTCCTACGAGCAGTACTTC.

The genes are TRBV5-6 and TRBJ2-7; TRBD1 aligns across 9 bases. The junction had 0 bases not matched to a gene; V was cut back by 3 bases and J by 5 bases. CDR1 SGHDT and CDR2 YYEEEE come from the germline V gene. The CDR3 has 12 residues. The CDR3: CASSWDRDEQYF. Here the CDR3 DNA reads TGTGCCAGCAGCTGGGACAGGGACGAGCAGTACTTC.